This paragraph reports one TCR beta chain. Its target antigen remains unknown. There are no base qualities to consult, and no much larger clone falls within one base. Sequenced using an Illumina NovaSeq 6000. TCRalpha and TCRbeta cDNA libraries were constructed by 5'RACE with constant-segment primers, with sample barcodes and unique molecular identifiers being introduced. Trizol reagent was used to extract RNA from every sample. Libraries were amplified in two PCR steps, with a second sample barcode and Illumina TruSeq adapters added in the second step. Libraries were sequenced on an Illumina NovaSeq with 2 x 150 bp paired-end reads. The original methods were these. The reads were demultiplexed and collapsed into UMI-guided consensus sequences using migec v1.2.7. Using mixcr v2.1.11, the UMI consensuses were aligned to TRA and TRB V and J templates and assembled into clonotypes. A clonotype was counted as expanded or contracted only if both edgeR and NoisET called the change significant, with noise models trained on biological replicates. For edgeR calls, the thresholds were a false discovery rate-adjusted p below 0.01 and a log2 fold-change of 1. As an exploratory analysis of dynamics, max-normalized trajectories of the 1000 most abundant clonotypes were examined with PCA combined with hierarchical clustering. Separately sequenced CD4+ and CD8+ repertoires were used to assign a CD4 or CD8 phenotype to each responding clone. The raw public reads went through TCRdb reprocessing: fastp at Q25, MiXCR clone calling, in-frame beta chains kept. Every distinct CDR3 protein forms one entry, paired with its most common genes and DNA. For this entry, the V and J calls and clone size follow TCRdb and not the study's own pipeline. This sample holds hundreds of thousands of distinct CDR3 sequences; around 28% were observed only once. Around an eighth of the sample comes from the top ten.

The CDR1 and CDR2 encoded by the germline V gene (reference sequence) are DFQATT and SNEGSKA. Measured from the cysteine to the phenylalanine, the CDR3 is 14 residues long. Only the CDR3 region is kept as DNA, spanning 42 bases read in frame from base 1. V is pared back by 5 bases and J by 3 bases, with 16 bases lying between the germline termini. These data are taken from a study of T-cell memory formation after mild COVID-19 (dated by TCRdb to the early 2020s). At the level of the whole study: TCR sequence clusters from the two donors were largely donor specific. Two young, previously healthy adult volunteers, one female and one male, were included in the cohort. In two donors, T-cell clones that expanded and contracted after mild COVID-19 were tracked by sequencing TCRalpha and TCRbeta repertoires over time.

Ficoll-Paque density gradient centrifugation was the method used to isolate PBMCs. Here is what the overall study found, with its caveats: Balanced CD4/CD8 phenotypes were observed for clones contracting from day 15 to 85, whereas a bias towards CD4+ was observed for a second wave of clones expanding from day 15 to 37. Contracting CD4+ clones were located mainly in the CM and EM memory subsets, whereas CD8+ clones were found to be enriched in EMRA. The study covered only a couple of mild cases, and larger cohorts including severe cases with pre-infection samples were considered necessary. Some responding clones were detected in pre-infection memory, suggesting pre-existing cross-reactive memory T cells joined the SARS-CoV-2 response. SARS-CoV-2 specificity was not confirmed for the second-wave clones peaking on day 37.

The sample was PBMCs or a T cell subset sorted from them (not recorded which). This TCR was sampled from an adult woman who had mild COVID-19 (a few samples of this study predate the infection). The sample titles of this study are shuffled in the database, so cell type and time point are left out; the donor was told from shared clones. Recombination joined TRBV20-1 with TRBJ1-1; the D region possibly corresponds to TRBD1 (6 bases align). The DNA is TGCAGTGCTGGTGGGGGGCCCCGGCACACTGAAGCTTTCTTT. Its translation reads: CSAGGGPRHTEAFF.